This T cell receptor beta chain stems from a study of blood T cell repertoires in COVID-19. Turning to the study itself: Sites across the United States, Italy and Spain contributed samples from acute and convalescent COVID-19. In each case, the material was cDNA or gDNA derived from T cells, B-cell-depleted T cells, or PBMCs.

In the authors' workflow: Reference gene primer amplification gave estimated nucleated cell counts. The assay was immunoSEQ multiplex PCR, and TCRdb's table has in-frame clones only and misses some. The DNA gave D and trimming, while V, J and clone size come from that table. This table holds 110,000 to 150,000 clones, 70% to 80% found once. Seattle's enrolled individuals joined amid active infection and were then monitored longitudinally. Germline values: CDR1 LNHDA, CDR2 SQIVND (reference sequence). The CDR3 consists of 15 residues. V lost 1 base and J 3 bases, leaving 12 bases between the germline ends.

The receptor comes from a woman in her seventies with COVID-19, enrolled during active disease. This sequence joins TRBV19 and TRBJ2-5; possible D gene TRBD1, 5 bases. Sequences were obtained from peripheral blood. Here the CDR3 reads CASSIARGTEETQYF. Written as DNA, the CDR3 is TGTGCCAGTAGTATAGCAAGGGGAACTGAAGAGACCCAGTACTTC.